This TCR beta chain was recorded in a study of T-cell memory formation after mild COVID-19 (dated by TCRdb to about 2021). Turning to the overall study: Most TCR sequence clusters were specific to one of the two donors. The cohort comprised two young, previously healthy adult volunteers, one female and one male. In a couple of donors, T-cell clones that expanded and contracted after mild COVID-19 were followed by sequencing TCRalpha and TCRbeta repertoires longitudinally.

V is cut by 3 bases and J by 0 bases, and the space between the germline ends is 11 bases. Taken from cysteine to phenylalanine, the CDR3 has 16 residues. The sequence is cut down to CDR3 DNA, 48 bases in frame from base 1. According to the germline V gene, CDR1 reads MDHEN and CDR2 reads SYDVKM. PBMCs were isolated by Ficoll-Paque density gradient centrifugation. Concerning this clonotype: No antigen is known for it. It has no much larger one-base neighbor in the sample; base qualities were not kept.

Overall study outcomes, separate from this receptor: Some responding clones were detected in pre-infection memory, which suggested that pre-existing cross-reactive memory T cells had joined the SARS-CoV-2 response. Only a couple of mild cases were covered in the study, and larger cohorts including severe cases with pre-infection samples were considered necessary. Contracting CD4+ clones were located mainly in the CM and EM memory subsets, whereas CD8+ clones were found to be enriched in EMRA. From day 15 to 85, contracting clones showed balanced CD4/CD8 phenotypes, whereas a second wave of clones that expanded from day 15 to 37 leaned towards CD4+. The second-wave clones that peaked on day 37 were not confirmed to be SARS-CoV-2 specific.

The sequencer was an Illumina NovaSeq 6000. Using 5'RACE with constant-segment primers, TCRalpha and TCRbeta cDNA libraries were constructed, with sample barcodes and unique molecular identifiers added in the process. RNA was extracted from every sample with Trizol reagent. Amplification of the libraries took two PCR steps, and the second step added a second sample barcode plus Illumina TruSeq adapters. Sequencing of libraries was performed on an Illumina NovaSeq with 2 x 150 bp paired-end reads. As for the authors' bioinformatics: Reads were demultiplexed and collapsed into UMI-guided consensus sequences with migec v1.2.7. Using mixcr v2.1.11, UMI consensuses were aligned to TRA and TRB V and J templates and then assembled into clonotypes. Clonotypes were classified as expanded or contracted when called significant by both edgeR and NoisET, with noise models trained on biological replicates. For edgeR calls, the thresholds were a false discovery rate-adjusted p below 0.01 and a log2 fold-change of 1. PCA with hierarchical clustering of max-normalized trajectories of the 1000 most abundant clonotypes was used as exploratory dynamics analysis. The CD4 or CD8 phenotype of responding clones was assigned using the separately sequenced CD4+ and CD8+ repertoires. Using fastp at Q25 and MiXCR, TCRdb reprocessed the public reads and kept productive beta chains. Rows with one shared CDR3 protein collapse into an entry with the most common genes and DNA. TCRdb, rather than the study authors, made the V and J calls. In this sample the table shows 250,000 to 300,000 distinct CDR3 sequences, roughly 15% of which occur a single time. The ten largest clones represent roughly 22% of the sample.

This receptor chain uses TRBV28 and TRBJ1-4; matching of 5 bases hints at TRBD1 as the D gene. This clonotype originated in a man younger than 30 who had mild COVID-19 (a few samples of this study predate the infection). The sample titles of this study are shuffled in the database, so cell type and time point are left out; the donor was told from shared clones. The sequencing sample was made of PBMCs or a T cell subset sorted from them (not recorded which). The nucleotides read TGTGCCAGCAGTTTGGCCAGGGAGGCAACTAATGAAAAACTGTTTTTT. This is translated as CASSLAREATNEKLFF. The CDR3, completed at both ends by the reference TRBV28 and TRBJ1-4 genes, gives the full variable domain DVKVTQSSRYLVKRTGEKVFLECVQDMDHENMFWYRQDPGLGLRLIYFSYDVKMKEKGDIPEGYSVSREKKERFSLILESASTNQTSMYLCASSLAREATNEKLFFGSGTQLSVL.